The 31 T cell receptor beta chains presented below share a single source sample, sequenced in a study of cytomegalovirus exposure and HLA in healthy donors. 13 Jbeta primers and 60 Vbeta primers were used for the PCR. Sequencing was performed with immunoSEQ multiplex PCR; in TCRdb, only in-frame clones are kept and a portion is missing. The profile shows more than 90,000 clones, roughly three quarters of them singletons. The material sequenced was PBMCs. The receptors here all came from a female donor in good health and CMV-seronegative.

The rearrangement joins TRBV6-1 to TRBJ2-3; 8 bases line up with TRBD1. Germline CDR1 reads MNHNS; CDR2 reads SASEGT. The CDR3 totals 16 residues. Germline trimming cut 3 bases from V and 5 bases from J; bases unmatched to any gene: 10. The DNA of the CDR3 is TGTGCCAGCAGTGATAGGGCAGGGGGCTTTGGAGATACGCAGTATTTT. It specifies CASSDRAGGFGDTQYF.

The chain recombines TRBV25-1 with TRBJ2-3, with D tentatively TRBD2 (6 bases). The CDR3 extends over 15 amino acids. Germline lookup yields CDR1 MGHDK and CDR2 SYGVNS. V was shortened by 1 base and J by 1 base, with 9 bases between the two germline ends. In DNA, the CDR3 is TGTGCCAGCAGTGAATTTGGAGGGCGCACAGATACGCAGTATTTT. Translated, it gives CASSEFGGRTDTQYF.

This chain joins TRBV27 and TRBJ2-7; 8 bases are shared with TRBD2. Trimming at V came to 0 bases and at J to 7 bases, leaving 8 bases not matched to a gene. The CDR3 has 15 residues. Germline CDR1 reads MNHEY; CDR2 reads SMNVEV (reference sequence). DNA for the CDR3: TGTGCCAGCAGTTTATCGGCGGGAGGCTCTGGGGAGCAGTACTTC. This sequence encodes CASSLSAGGSGEQYF.

This rearrangement joins TRBV4-1 to TRBJ2-1; 11 bases agree with TRBD2. With 1 base clipped from V and 6 bases from J, the junction kept 2 bases outside the gene matches. This CDR3 spans 15 amino acids. The germline CDR1 and CDR2 sequences are MGHRA and YSYEKL. The CDR3 DNA reads TGCGCCAGCAGCCAAGGACTAGCGGGACCCAATGAGCAGTTCTTC. Translation: CASSQGLAGPNEQFF.

The chain employs TRBV9 and TRBJ1-2; 9 bases fit TRBD1. V was pared by 3 bases and J by 4 bases, with 10 bases of the junction left unmatched. This CDR3 comprises 16 residues. Germline CDR1 and CDR2: SGDLS and YYNGEE. Here the CDR3 DNA reads TGTGCCAGCAGCGCGGGGGGGGGACAGGGTAGCTATGGCTACACCTTC. It yields the protein CASSAGGGQGSYGYTF.

The chain combines TRBV19 with TRBJ2-3; D is unclear. CDR3 length: 18 residues. V lost 5 bases and J lost 0, with 21 bases in between. The V gene's germline CDR1 is LNHDA and CDR2 SQIVND (reference sequence). The CDR3 nucleotides read TGTGCCAGTAGTTTGACCCCCCTCGGCCCCGGGAGCACAGATACGCAGTATTTT. Residues: CASSLTPLGPGSTDTQYF.

This clone was detected only once. The chain has TRBV18 and TRBJ2-2; TRBD2 aligns across 9 bases. CDR3 size: 18 residues. Germline assignment: CDR1 KGHSH and CDR2 LQKENI. V shed 1 base, J shed 5 bases, and the junction held 11 bases outside the gene matches. This chain's CDR3 is CASSPRGLAGSQTGELFF. CDR3 coding DNA: TGTGCCAGCTCACCACGGGGGCTAGCGGGGTCACAGACCGGGGAGCTGTTTTTT.

The CDR3 region has the DNA TGTGCCAGTAGTATTGAGGCCGGCTATAGCAATCAGCCCCAGCATTTT. Its protein product is CASSIEAGYSNQPQHF. This sequence joins TRBV19 and TRBJ1-5; the D is unclear. Germline lookup yields CDR1 LNHDA and CDR2 SQIVND (reference sequence). Trimming left V 3 bases short and J 0 bases short, with 12 bases between. This CDR3 has 16 amino acids. Full variable domain (rest looked up from reference TRBV19 and TRBJ1-5): DGGITQSPKYLFRKEGQNVTLSCEQNLNHDAMYWYRQDPGQGLRLIYYSQIVNDFQKGDIAEGYSVSREKKESFPLTVTSAQKNPTAFYLCASSIEAGYSNQPQHFGDGTRLSIL.

This sequence joins TRBV18 and TRBJ1-4; possibly TRBD1 for D (6 bases). Germline values: CDR1 KGHSH, CDR2 LQKENI. The ends were cut back, 3 bases at V and 1 base at J, with 9 bases in the middle. CDR3 size: 15 residues. The CDR3 nucleotides read TGTGCCAGCTCACCCCCGGGACAAACTAATGAAAAACTGTTTTTT. This gives the protein CASSPPGQTNEKLFF.

The genes are TRBV29-1 and TRBJ1-1; 10 bases align to TRBD1. Unmatched junction bases numbered 7, after V lost 4 bases and J lost 8 bases. The CDR3 extends over 13 amino acids. Looked up from germline, CDR1 is SQVTM and CDR2 is ANQGSEA. The CDR3 nucleotides are TGCAGCGTTGGGACAGGGGGGACCGTAGAAGCTTTCTTT. Translated: CSVGTGGTVEAFF.

The chain carries TRBV18 and TRBJ2-1, with 8 nucleotides matching TRBD1. The CDR3 is 15 residues long. The V gene's germline CDR1 is KGHSH and CDR2 LQKENI. Germline trimming cut 8 bases from V and 3 bases from J; bases unmatched to any gene: 9. For the CDR3, the DNA is TGTGCCAGCCTGTACAGGGGGGCCGGCTACAATGAGCAGTTCTTC. Protein: CASLYRGAGYNEQFF. The entire variable domain, with the rest obtained from reference TRBV18 and TRBJ2-1, is as follows: NAGVMQNPRHLVRRRGQEARLRCSPMKGHSHVYWYRQLPEEGLKFMVYLQKENIIDESGMPKERFSAEFPKEGPSILRIQQVVRGDSAAYFCASLYRGAGYNEQFFGPGTRLTVL.

The chain is built from TRBV15 and TRBJ1-1, with D possibly being TRBD1 (5 bases). The CDR3 consists of 16 residues. The germline CDR1 and CDR2 sequences are LNHNV and YYDKDF (reference sequence). Trimming shortened V by 0 bases and J by 7 bases, and 18 bases separated the two germline ends. The CDR3 spells CATSRDDKQVTLEAFF. Here the CDR3 DNA reads TGTGCCACCAGCAGAGACGACAAACAGGTAACCCTTGAAGCTTTCTTT.

The rearrangement uses TRBV11-2 and TRBJ2-4; no definite D call. The CDR3 is 13 amino acids. Trimming removed 1 base from V and 12 bases from J, with 13 bases in between. In germline, CDR1 is SGHAT, CDR2 FQNNGV. CDR3 protein: CASSLGQALDQYF. CDR3 coding DNA: TGTGCCAGCAGCTTAGGGCAGGCCCTGGATCAGTACTTC.

The gene calls are TRBV29-1 and TRBJ2-7; TRBD1 agrees at 9 bases. The V gene's germline CDR1 is SQVTM and CDR2 ANQGSEA. The CDR3 has 15 amino acids. V gave up 4 bases and J gave up 3 bases; unmatched junction bases: 10. CDR3: CSVGGPGTGLYEQYF. The DNA for the CDR3 is TGCAGCGTTGGAGGCCCCGGGACAGGGCTCTACGAGCAGTACTTC.

This clone was detected once. The V call is TRBV15, the J call TRBJ2-3; 7 positions match TRBD1. Germline V CDR1 and CDR2: LNHNV, YYDKDF (reference sequence). The V and J ends lost 4 bases and 3 bases, in that order; junction bases with no gene match: 13. The CDR3 contains 17 residues. The DNA of the CDR3 is TGTGCCACCAGCACCCGAGACAGGGTAACAAGGACAGATACGCAGTATTTT. Its protein is CATSTRDRVTRTDTQYF.

This chain connects TRBV7-2 to TRBJ2-7; 7 bases match TRBD1. Trimming took 3 bases from V and 3 from J; bases not matched to a gene: 5. The CDR3 contains 14 residues. Germline loops: CDR1 SGHTA, CDR2 FQGNSA. As DNA, the CDR3 is TGTGCCAGCAGCTTCCGACAGGGACACTACGAGCAGTACTTC. It translates to CASSFRQGHYEQYF.

V gene TRBV6-1 combines with J gene TRBJ1-2; unclear D gene. CDR3 size: 15 residues. Trimming removed 6 bases at V and 6 bases at J, with 20 bases between. CDR1 and CDR2 (germline): MNHNS, SASEGT. The CDR3 sequence is CASRPLGGSNDGYTF. CDR3 DNA: TGTGCCAGCAGGCCCCTTGGAGGGAGTAATGATGGCTACACCTTC.

The rearrangement joins TRBV9 to TRBJ2-1, with TRBD2 matching over 12 bases. Germline V gives CDR1 SGDLS, CDR2 YYNGEE. J was trimmed by 3 bases and V by 4 bases; bases with no gene match: 8. This CDR3 region has 17 residues. The CDR3, as DNA: TGTGCCAGCAGCCCGCGGACTAGCGGGACCTTCTACAATGAGCAGTTCTTC. Translating gives CASSPRTSGTFYNEQFF.

Only a few counts were recorded for this clone. This rearrangement joins TRBV30 to TRBJ2-3, with a possible D match to TRBD2 (5 bases). Germline CDR1 GTSNPN, CDR2 SVGIG (reference sequence). V was shortened by 1 base and J by 0 bases, with 8 bases between the two germline ends. This CDR3 comprises 14 residues. For the CDR3, the DNA is TGTGCCTGGAGTGCGGGGTTAAGCACAGATACGCAGTATTTT. Its protein is CAWSAGLSTDTQYF.

The J gene is TRBJ2-2, the V gene TRBV7-3; D may be TRBD2 (6 bases). Trimming stripped 2 bases from V and 4 bases from J, with 11 bases between. CDR1 is SGHTA and CDR2 is FQGTGA in the germline V gene. The CDR3 loop spans 15 amino acids. In nucleotides, the CDR3 is TGTGCCAGCAGCTTATCCGGGAGCGGCACCGGGGAGCTGTTTTTT. It codes for CASSLSGSGTGELFF.

This clone was seen only once. The chain is built from TRBV5-6 and TRBJ2-6; D uncertain. The CDR3 has 17 residues. V was trimmed by 1 base and J by 4 bases, leaving 15 bases between them. Germline V gene data show CDR1 as SGHDT and CDR2 as YYEEEE. CDR3 in DNA: TGTGCCAGCAGCTTGCTAGGTCACATTTCGGGGGCCAACGTCCTGACTTTC. The encoded protein is CASSLLGHISGANVLTF.

The chain joins TRBV10-2 to TRBJ1-6, with D unresolved. V lost 0 bases to trimming and J lost 10 bases, with 10 bases between them. CDR3 length: 14 amino acids. The germline CDR1 and CDR2 sequences are WSHSY and SAAADI. CDR3 sequence (DNA): TGCGCCAGCAGTGAGTCGAGAGGTTTATCACCCCTCCACTTT. This sequence encodes CASSESRGLSPLHF.

The rearrangement links TRBV9 to TRBJ2-7; 10 bases line up with TRBD1. The germline V gene has CDR1 SGDLS and CDR2 YYNGEE. CDR3 length: 15 residues. Losses at the gene ends were 8 bases for V and 0 bases for J; bases not matched to a gene: 8. In nucleotides, the CDR3 is TGTGCCAGACCCGACAGGGGGCCCTACTCCTACGAGCAGTACTTC. The encoded protein is CARPDRGPYSYEQYF.

The CDR3 nucleotides are TGTGCCAGCAGCGACCACTTTACTAGTGCTGGGGCCAACGTCCTGACTTTC. This translates into CASSDHFTSAGANVLTF. The gene calls are TRBV9 and TRBJ2-6, with a weak D call TRBD2 (5 bases). Germline V gives CDR1 SGDLS, CDR2 YYNGEE. Deletions cut 3 bases from V and 2 bases from J, with 15 bases between. CDR3 size: 17 residues.

Only a few counts were recorded for this clone. V is TRBV6-5 and J is TRBJ1-1; weak D call: TRBD1 (5 bases). This CDR3 comprises 13 residues. CDR1 is MNHEY and CDR2 is SVGAGI in the germline V gene. Trimming shortened V by 8 bases and J by 1 base, and 11 bases separated the two germline ends. Here the CDR3 DNA reads TGTGCCAGCCGCATGACAGCGAACACTGAAGCTTTCTTT. Translation gives CASRMTANTEAFF.

The chain employs TRBV5-1 and TRBJ2-7; the match to TRBD1 covers 8 bases. This CDR3 region has 14 residues. CDR1 SGHRS and CDR2 YFSETQ come from the germline V gene. Trimming removed 4 bases from V and 6 bases from J; junction bases left unmatched: 9. CDR3 protein: CASSPVTGDGEQYF. CDR3 nucleotide sequence: TGCGCCAGCAGCCCGGTGACAGGGGATGGCGAGCAGTACTTC.

The rearrangement joins TRBV4-2 to TRBJ2-1; no reliable D call. The CDR3 covers 14 residues. The germline V gene encodes CDR1 LGHNA and CDR2 YNFKEQ. The ends were cut back, 0 bases at V and 0 bases at J, with 3 bases in the middle. The DNA of the CDR3 is TGTGCCAGCAGCCAAGACAGCTCCTACAATGAGCAGTTCTTC. It encodes CASSQDSSYNEQFF.

The gene calls are TRBV25-1 and TRBJ1-1; TRBD1 matches at 9 bases. This CDR3 has 16 amino acids. CDR1 and CDR2 from the germline V gene are MGHDK and SYGVNS. V gave up 4 bases and J gave up 5 bases; unmatched junction bases: 11. In nucleotides, the CDR3 is TGTGCCAGCAGTGGGGTCCCGGGACAGGGAGGTACTGAAGCTTTCTTT. This encodes CASSGVPGQGGTEAFF.

The chain recombines TRBV15 with TRBJ2-4, with 7 bases lining up with TRBD1. The CDR3 has 17 residues. CDR1 LNHNV and CDR2 YYDKDF come from the germline V gene (reference sequence). With 4 bases clipped from V and 1 base from J, the junction kept 10 bases outside the gene matches. This chain's CDR3 is CATSKKTSTGAKNIQYF. The CDR3, as DNA: TGTGCCACCAGCAAGAAAACCTCGACAGGGGCCAAAAACATTCAGTACTTC.

This clone appeared once. This chain uses TRBV30 with TRBJ1-1; 9 bases agree with TRBD1. The germline V gene has CDR1 GTSNPN and CDR2 SVGIG (reference sequence). This CDR3 has 13 amino acids. J gave up 2 bases and V 8 bases, and 6 bases lay outside the gene matches. This CDR3 is CARGQGGNTEAFF. The DNA for the CDR3 is TGTGCCCGGGGACAGGGTGGCAACACTGAAGCTTTCTTT. The whole variable domain, filled in from reference TRBV30 and TRBJ1-1, reads SQTIHQWPATLVQPVGSPLSLECTVEGTSNPNLYWYRQAAGRGLQLLFYSVGIGQISSEVPQNLSASRPQDRQFILSSKKLLLSDSGFYLCARGQGGNTEAFFGQGTRLTVV.

The genes are TRBV28 and TRBJ1-2, with D possibly being TRBD1 (5 bases). This CDR3 is 16 amino acids long. Trimming left V 8 bases short and J 0 bases short, with 19 bases between. Germline V gives CDR1 MDHEN, CDR2 SYDVKM. The CDR3 reads CASGQPNRLANYGYTF. Written as DNA, the CDR3 is TGTGCCAGCGGCCAACCGAACAGGTTAGCTAACTATGGCTACACCTTC.